This T cell receptor (beta chain) was retrieved from a study of regulatory T cells in long-lasting Graves disease. Study outcomes and limitations: Persistent Graves' patients showed less TCR diversity than newly diagnosed ones. Rather than thyroid tissue, only peripheral blood underwent study.

This clonotype was counted at least ten times. Its antigen is still unknown. Germline CDR1 is SEHNR and CDR2 is FQNEAQ (reference sequence). V lost 5 bases to trimming and J lost 5 bases; unmatched junction nucleotides: 8. The CDR3 is made up of 16 amino acids. Time point of the sample: newly diagnosed GD, antithyroid drugs for less than 3 months. Construction of the TCR library relied on RNA isolated from PBMCs. Investigators prepared the TCR beta libraries by applying iRepertoire HTBI primers and Arm-PCR of CDR3 regions. Per the study methods: Across the samples, identification revealed some 64 TRBV and more than 11 TRBJ segments. TCRdb used MiXCR to reprocess the multiplex PCR reads, holding one entry per CDR3 protein. TCRdb's processing, not the study's, gives the V and J calls here. The sample has around 250,000 distinct CDR3 sequences; around 19% are singletons.

This TCR came from a female donor with Graves disease. The source was peripheral blood mononuclear cells (PBMCs), collected at new diagnosis, from a patient treated with antithyroid drugs. V gene TRBV7-9 combines with J gene TRBJ2-5; 13 nucleotides align to TRBD2. The CDR3 nucleotides are TGTGCCAGCAGCCCCACTAGCGGGAGGGCCCGTGAGACCCAGTACTTC. Translation gives CASSPTSGRARETQYF. The full variable domain, with the rest looked up from reference TRBV7-9 and TRBJ2-5, is DTGVSQNPRHKITKRGQNVTFRCDPISEHNRLYWYRQTLGQGPEFLTYFQNEAQLEKSRLLSDRFSAERPKGSFSTLEIQRTEQGDSAMYLCASSPTSGRARETQYFGPGTRLLVL.